This T cell receptor beta chain was captured by sequencing in a study of T cell responses to AZD1222 COVID-19 vaccine. Only in-frame clones appear in the TCRdb table, and some are missing; sequencing was by immunoSEQ multiplex PCR. This sample has tens of thousands of clones, with approximately 91% found just once. The germline V and J ends were trimmed by 2 bases and 1 base, with 8 bases remaining between them. The CDR3 runs 14 residues. The V gene's germline CDR1 is LGHDT and CDR2 YNNKEL (reference sequence). Overall study results and limits: The study found vaccine-associated CD4 TCRs spanning spike, dominant at 160-218 and 743-854. Donor demographics were predominantly white British with a female majority; clonal diversity may be underestimated.

As regards this clone: What it binds is not known.

V gene TRBV3-1 (or the pseudogene TRBV3-2) combines with J gene TRBJ1-1; no clear D gene. The source was peripheral blood, collected on day 0 of AZD1222 vaccination. This TCR was recovered from an adult in good health. CDR3 sequence reads: CASSQLPGNTEAFF. In DNA, the CDR3 is TGTGCCAGCAGCCAACTTCCGGGGAACACTGAAGCTTTCTTT.